This TCR beta chain originates from a study of blood T cells in healthy people across ages. Across the whole study: Capturing about one barcoded beta molecule per two T cells was achieved by template switching. Whole-study results and caveats: No one knew whether donors had CMV, which possibly confounded expanded clonotype changes.

This clonotype was observed at least ten times. Its antigen is not identified. The junction departs from the called germline gene at one end, perhaps through a read error. Germline V gene lookup returns CDR1 MNHEY and CDR2 SVGEGT. The CDR3 consists of 13 residues. Combining a sample-barcoded 5' primer with a J-beta primer mix, a second PCR ran for 7 to 11 cycles. Using its own MiXCR run on the 5' RACE reads, TCRdb lists one record per CDR3 protein. The data contain roughly 1,100,000 distinct CDR3 sequences, approximately 26% of them seen just once; the ten biggest clones take up around 0.7%. The sample was also linked to a second study, of T cells of mothers and their children.

This sequence was found in a girl aged 2 to 10 in good health. The chain is built from TRBV6-2 or TRBV6-3 and TRBJ2-5, with D uncertain. Source material: blood. The CDR3, as DNA: TGTGCCAGCAGTTACTCGGACCACAAAACACTCAGTTTC. This codes for CASSYSDHKTLSF.